This T cell receptor beta chain was recovered during a study of blood T cell repertoires in COVID-19. This clone is medium-sized (0.01 to 0.1%). Some clones are missing from TCRdb's copy, which holds only in-frame ones; the method was immunoSEQ multiplex PCR. Here the sample spans just under 40,000 clones, about 87% being singletons. There are 14 residues in the CDR3. Germline assignment: CDR1 SNHLY and CDR2 FYNNEI. Trimming cost V 6 bases and J 7 bases; bases outside gene matches: 7. This TCR came from a man aged 45-60 years with active or convalescent COVID-19. The sequenced sample was peripheral blood. V gene TRBV2 combines with J gene TRBJ1-4, with 8 bases matching TRBD1. The DNA for the CDR3 is TGTGCCAGCAGGGACAGGGTGGGGAGTGAAAAACTGTTTTTT. Translated, it gives CASRDRVGSEKLFF.